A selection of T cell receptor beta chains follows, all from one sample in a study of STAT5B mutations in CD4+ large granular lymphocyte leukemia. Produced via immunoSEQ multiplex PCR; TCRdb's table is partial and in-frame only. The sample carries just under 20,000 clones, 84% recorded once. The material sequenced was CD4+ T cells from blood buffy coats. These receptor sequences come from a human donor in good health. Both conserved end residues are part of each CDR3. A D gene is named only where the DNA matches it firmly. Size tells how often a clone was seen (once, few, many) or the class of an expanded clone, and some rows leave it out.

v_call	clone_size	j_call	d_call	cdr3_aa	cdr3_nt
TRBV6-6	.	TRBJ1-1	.	CASREGGTVTEAFF	TGTGCCAGCAGAGAGGGGGGGACGGTCACTGAAGCTTTCTTT
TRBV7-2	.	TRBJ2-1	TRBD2	CASSLLAGGNNEQFF	TGTGCCAGCAGCCTACTAGCGGGAGGAAACAATGAGCAGTTCTTC
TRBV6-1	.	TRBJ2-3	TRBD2	CASRTSGSTDTQYF	TGTGCCAGCCGGACTAGCGGAAGCACAGATACGCAGTATTTT
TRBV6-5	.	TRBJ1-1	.	CASSAPRGASTEAFF	TGTGCCAGCAGTGCCCCCAGGGGAGCGTCCACTGAAGCTTTCTTT
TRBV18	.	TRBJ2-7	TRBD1	CASGPGQGNYEQYF	TGTGCCAGCGGTCCGGGACAGGGAAACTACGAGCAGTACTTC
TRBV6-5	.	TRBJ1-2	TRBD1	CAIRGQGRGGYTF	TGTGCCATCCGGGGACAGGGTAGGGGTGGCTACACCTTC
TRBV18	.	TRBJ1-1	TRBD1	CASSPRQGGSEAFF	TGTGCCAGCTCACCGCGACAGGGGGGATCTGAAGCTTTCTTT
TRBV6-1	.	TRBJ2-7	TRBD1	CASRKGQGGTYEQYF	TGTGCCAGCAGGAAGGGACAGGGTGGAACCTACGAGCAGTACTTC
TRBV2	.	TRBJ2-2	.	CASSNRMTGELFF	TGTGCCAGCAGCAACAGGATGACCGGGGAGCTGTTTTTT
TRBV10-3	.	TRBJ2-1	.	CAFAWRANEQFF	TGTGCCTTCGCGTGGCGGGCCAATGAGCAGTTCTTC
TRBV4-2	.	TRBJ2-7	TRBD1	CASSQEGQGGGQYF	TGTGCCAGCAGCCAAGAGGGACAGGGTGGAGGACAGTACTTC
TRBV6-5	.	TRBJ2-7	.	CASSYYRNYEQYF	TGTGCCAGCAGTTACTACAGGAACTACGAGCAGTACTTC
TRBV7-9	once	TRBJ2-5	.	CASSLAGFREETQYF	TGTGCCAGCAGCTTAGCGGGGTTTAGGGAAGAGACCCAGTACTTC
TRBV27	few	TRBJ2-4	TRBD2	CASSFLGGRSDIQYF	TGTGCCAGCAGTTTCTTGGGCGGGAGGTCGGACATTCAGTACTTC
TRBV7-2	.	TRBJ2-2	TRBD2	CASSARTSGRRTGELFF	TGTGCCAGCAGCGCCCGGACTAGCGGGAGACGGACCGGGGAGCTGTTTTTT
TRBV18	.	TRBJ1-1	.	CASSPLRAGAGDTEAFF	TGTGCCAGCTCACCACTTCGGGCAGGGGCGGGGGACACTGAAGCTTTCTTT
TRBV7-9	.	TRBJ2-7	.	CASSPMRGSYEQYF	TGTGCCAGCAGCCCCATGAGAGGGTCCTACGAGCAGTACTTC
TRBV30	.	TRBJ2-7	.	CAWNELGRGQYF	TGTGCCTGGAATGAGCTGGGTCGGGGGCAGTACTTC
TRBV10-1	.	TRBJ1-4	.	CASSGGGGEKLFF	TGCGCCAGCAGTGGAGGTGGTGGTGAAAAACTGTTTTTT
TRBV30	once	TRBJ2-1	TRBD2	CAWTTSLNEQFF	TGTGCCTGGACGACTAGCCTAAATGAGCAGTTCTTC
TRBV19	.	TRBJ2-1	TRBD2	CASSIPGLAGRHEQFF	TGTGCCAGTAGTATCCCGGGACTAGCGGGAAGGCATGAGCAGTTCTTC
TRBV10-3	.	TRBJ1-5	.	CAISERGQPQHF	TGTGCCATCAGTGAGAGGGGTCAGCCCCAGCATTTT
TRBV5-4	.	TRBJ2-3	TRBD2	CASSTRTSGRPDTQYF	TGTGCCAGCAGCACTCGGACTAGCGGGAGACCAGATACGCAGTATTTT
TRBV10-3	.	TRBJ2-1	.	CAISGSNEQFF	TGTGCCATCAGTGGGAGTAATGAGCAGTTCTTC
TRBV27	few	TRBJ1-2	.	CASCQGGGGYGYTF	TGTGCCAGCTGCCAAGGGGGGGGCGGGTATGGCTACACCTTC